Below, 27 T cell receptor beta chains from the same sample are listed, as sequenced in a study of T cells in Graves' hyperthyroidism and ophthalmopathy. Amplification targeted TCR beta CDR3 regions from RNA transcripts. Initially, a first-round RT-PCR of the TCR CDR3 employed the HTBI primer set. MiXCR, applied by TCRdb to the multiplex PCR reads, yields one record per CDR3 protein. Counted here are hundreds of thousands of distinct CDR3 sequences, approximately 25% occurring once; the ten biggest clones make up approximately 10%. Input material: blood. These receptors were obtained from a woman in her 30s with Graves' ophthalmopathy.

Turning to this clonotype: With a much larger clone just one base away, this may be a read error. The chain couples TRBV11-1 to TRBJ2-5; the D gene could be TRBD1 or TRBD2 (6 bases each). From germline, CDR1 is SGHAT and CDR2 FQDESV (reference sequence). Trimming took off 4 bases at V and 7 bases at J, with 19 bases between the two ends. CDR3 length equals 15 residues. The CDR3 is CASSSDRPKGGTQYF. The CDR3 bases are TGTGCCAGCAGCTCAGACAGGCCAAAGGGAGGGACCCAGTACTTC. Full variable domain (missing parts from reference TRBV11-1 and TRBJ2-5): EAEVAQSPRYKITEKSQAVAFWCDPISGHATLYWYRQILGQGPELLVQFQDESVVDDSQLPKDRFSAERLKGVDSTLKIQPAELGDSAMYLCASSSDRPKGGTQYFGPGTRLLVL.

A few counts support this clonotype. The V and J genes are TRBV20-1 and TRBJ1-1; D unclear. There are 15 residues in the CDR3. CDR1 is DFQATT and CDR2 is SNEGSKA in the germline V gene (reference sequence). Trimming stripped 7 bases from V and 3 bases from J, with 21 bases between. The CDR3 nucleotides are TGCAGTGTCTGTATCGGACGGGTTAGGTACACTGAAGCTTTCTTT. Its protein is CSVCIGRVRYTEAFF.

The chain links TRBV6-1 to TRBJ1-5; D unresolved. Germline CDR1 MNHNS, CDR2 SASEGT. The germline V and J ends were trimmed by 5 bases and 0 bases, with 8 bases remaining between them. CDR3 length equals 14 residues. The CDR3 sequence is CASSREHSNQPQHF. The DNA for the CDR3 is TGTGCCAGCAGTAGAGAGCATAGCAATCAGCCCCAGCATTTT.

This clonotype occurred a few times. CDR3 loop: CASSVAVNPTGELFF. In DNA, the CDR3 is TGTGCCAGCAGTGTAGCGGTCAACCCCACCGGGGAGCTGTTTTTT. The J gene is TRBJ2-2, the V gene TRBV2; D might be TRBD2 (6 bases). Germline V gene lookup returns CDR1 SNHLY and CDR2 FYNNEI. V was trimmed by 4 bases and J by 4 bases, leaving 13 bases between them. This CDR3 is built from 15 residues.

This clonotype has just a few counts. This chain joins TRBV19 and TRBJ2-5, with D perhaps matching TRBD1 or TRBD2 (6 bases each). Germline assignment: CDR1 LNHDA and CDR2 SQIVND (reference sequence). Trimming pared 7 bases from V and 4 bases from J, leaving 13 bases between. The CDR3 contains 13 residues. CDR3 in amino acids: CASTMGGGETQYF. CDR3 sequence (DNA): TGTGCCAGTACCATGGGGGGCGGAGAGACCCAGTACTTC.

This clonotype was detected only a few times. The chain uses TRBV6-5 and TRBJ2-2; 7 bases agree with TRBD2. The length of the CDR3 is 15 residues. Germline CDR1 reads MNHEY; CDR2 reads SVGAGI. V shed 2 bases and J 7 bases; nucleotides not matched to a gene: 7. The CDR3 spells CASSYGGDVGGELFF. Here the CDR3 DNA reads TGTGCCAGCAGTTACGGGGGGGACGTCGGCGGGGAGCTGTTTTTT.

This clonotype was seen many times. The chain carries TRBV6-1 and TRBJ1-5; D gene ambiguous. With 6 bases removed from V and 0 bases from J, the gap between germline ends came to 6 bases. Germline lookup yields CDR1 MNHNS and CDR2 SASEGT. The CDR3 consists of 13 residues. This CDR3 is CASRLVSNQPQHF. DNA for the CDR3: TGTGCCAGCAGGCTGGTTAGCAATCAGCCCCAGCATTTT.

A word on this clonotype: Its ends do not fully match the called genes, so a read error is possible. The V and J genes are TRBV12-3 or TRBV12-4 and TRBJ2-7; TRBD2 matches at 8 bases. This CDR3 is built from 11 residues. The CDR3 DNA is TGTGCCAGCAGTTCGGTAGCGGGACCCGCTTTC. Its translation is CASSSVAGPAF.

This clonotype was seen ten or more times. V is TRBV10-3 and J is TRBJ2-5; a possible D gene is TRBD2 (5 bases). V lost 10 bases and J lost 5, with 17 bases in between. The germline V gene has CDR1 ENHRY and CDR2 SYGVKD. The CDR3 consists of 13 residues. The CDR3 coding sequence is TGTGCCACCCACGATCGGGGTGGCGAGACCCAGTACTTC. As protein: CATHDRGGETQYF.

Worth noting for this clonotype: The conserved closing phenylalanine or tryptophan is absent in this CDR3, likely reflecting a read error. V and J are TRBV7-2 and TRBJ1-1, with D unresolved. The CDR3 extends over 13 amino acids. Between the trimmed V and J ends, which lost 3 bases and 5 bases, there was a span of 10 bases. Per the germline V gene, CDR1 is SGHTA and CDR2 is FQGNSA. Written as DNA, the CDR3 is TGTGCCAGCAGCTTCACCCGTACTACTGAAGCTTTCTTG. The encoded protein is CASSFTRTTEAFL.

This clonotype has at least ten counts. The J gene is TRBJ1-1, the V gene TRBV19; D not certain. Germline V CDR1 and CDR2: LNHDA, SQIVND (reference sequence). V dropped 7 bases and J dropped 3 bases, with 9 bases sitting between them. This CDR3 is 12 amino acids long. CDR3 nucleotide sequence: TGTGCCAGTAAACGGGTGGACACTGAAGCTTTCTTT. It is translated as CASKRVDTEAFF.

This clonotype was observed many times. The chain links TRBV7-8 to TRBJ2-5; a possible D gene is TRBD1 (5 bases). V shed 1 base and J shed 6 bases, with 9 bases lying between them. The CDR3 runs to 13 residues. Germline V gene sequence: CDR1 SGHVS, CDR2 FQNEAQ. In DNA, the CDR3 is TGTGCCAGCAGCTTAGGACAGAAAAAGACCCAGTACTTC. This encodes CASSLGQKKTQYF.

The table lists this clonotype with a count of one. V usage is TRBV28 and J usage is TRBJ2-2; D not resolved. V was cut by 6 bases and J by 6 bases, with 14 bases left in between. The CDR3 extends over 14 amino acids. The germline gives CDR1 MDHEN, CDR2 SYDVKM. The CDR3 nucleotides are TGTGCCAGCAGACCCGACTCGGGCGCCGGGGAGCTGTTTTTT. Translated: CASRPDSGAGELFF. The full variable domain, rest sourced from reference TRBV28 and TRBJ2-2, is DVKVTQSSRYLVKRTGEKVFLECVQDMDHENMFWYRQDPGLGLRLIYFSYDVKMKEKGDIPEGYSVSREKKERFSLILESASTNQTSMYLCASRPDSGAGELFFGEGSRLTVL.

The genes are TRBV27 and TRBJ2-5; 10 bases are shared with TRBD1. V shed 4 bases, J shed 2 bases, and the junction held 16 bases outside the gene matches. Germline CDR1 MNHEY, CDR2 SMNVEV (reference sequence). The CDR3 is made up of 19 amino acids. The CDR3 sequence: CASSWGTGELGGPQETQYF. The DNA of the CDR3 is TGTGCCAGCAGTTGGGGGACAGGGGAGCTAGGAGGGCCTCAAGAGACCCAGTACTTC.

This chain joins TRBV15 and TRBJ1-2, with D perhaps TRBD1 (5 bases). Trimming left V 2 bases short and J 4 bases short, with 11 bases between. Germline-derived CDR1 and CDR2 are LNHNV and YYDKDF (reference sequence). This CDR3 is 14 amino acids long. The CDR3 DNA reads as TGTGCCACCAGCAGAATGGACATGGGCTATGGCTACACCTTC. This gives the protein CATSRMDMGYGYTF.

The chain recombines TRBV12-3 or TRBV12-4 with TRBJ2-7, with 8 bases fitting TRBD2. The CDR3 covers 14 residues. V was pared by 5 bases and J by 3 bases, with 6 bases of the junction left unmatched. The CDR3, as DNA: TGTGCCAGCAGTCCCCAGACTAGCGTCTACGAGCAGTACTTC. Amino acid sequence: CASSPQTSVYEQYF.

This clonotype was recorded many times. CDR3 region: CASSPLGAALEQYF. The CDR3 DNA reads TGTGCCAGCTCACCCTTGGGGGCAGCCTTAGAGCAGTACTTC. The chain links TRBV18 to TRBJ2-7, with a tentative D call TRBD1 (6 bases). Germline V lookup: CDR1 KGHSH, CDR2 LQKENI. Trimming pared 3 bases from V and 7 bases from J, leaving 16 bases between. The CDR3 is 14 amino acids.

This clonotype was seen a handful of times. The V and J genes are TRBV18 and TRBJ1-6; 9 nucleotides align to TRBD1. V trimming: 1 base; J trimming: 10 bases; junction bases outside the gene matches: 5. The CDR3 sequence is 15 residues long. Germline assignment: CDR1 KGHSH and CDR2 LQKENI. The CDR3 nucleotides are TGTGCCAGCTCACCACGACAGGGGGAAGGGTCACCCCTCCACTTT. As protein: CASSPRQGEGSPLHF.

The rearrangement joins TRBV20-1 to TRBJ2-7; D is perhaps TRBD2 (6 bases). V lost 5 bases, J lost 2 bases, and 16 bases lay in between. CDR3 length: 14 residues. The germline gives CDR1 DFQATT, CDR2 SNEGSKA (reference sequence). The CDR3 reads CSAYSERVTYEQYF. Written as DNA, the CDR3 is TGCAGTGCTTACAGCGAGCGGGTTACCTACGAGCAGTACTTC.

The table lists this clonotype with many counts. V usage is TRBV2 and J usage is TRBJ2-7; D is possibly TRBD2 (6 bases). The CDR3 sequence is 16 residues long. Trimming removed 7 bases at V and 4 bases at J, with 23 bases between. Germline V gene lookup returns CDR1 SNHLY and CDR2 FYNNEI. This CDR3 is CASMDAGRGRRYEQYF. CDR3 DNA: TGTGCCAGCATGGACGCTGGGCGGGGCAGGAGATACGAGCAGTACTTC.

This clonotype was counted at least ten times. CDR3 sequence: CSVGGWQETQYF. Here the CDR3 DNA reads TGCAGCGTTGGTGGGTGGCAAGAGACCCAGTACTTC. The chain combines TRBV29-1 with TRBJ2-5; D is undetermined. The CDR3 length is 12 residues. Germline assignment: CDR1 SQVTM and CDR2 ANQGSEA. V gave up 4 bases and J gave up 2 bases, with 8 bases separating them.

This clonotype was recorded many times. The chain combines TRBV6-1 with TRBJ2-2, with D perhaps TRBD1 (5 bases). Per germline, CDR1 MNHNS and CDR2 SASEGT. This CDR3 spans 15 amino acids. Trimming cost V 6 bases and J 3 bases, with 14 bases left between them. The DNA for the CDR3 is TGTGCCAGCAGCCTAGGCAGGGCCGACACCGGGGAGCTGTTTTTT. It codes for CASSLGRADTGELFF.

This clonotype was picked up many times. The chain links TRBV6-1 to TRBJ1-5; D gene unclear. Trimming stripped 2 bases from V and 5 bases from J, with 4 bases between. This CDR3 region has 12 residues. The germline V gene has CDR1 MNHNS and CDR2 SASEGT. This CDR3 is CASSEYDQPQHF. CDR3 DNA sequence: TGTGCCAGCAGTGAATATGATCAGCCCCAGCATTTT.

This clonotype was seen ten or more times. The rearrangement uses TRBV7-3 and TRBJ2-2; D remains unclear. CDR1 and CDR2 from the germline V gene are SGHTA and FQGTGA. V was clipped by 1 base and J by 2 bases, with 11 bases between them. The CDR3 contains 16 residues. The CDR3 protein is CASSLKAARNTGELFF. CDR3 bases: TGTGCCAGCAGCTTAAAAGCAGCGAGAAACACCGGGGAGCTGTTTTTT.

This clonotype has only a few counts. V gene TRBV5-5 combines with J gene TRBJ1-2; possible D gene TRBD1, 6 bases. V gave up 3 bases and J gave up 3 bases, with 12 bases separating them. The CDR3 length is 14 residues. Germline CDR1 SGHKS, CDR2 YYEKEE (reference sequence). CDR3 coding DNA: TGTGCCAGCAGCTATGGACAGAATGACTATGGCTACACCTTC. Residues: CASSYGQNDYGYTF.

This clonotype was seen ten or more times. CDR3 bases: TGTGCCAGCGCGACGTATGTGGCCCAGTACTTC. Translated, it gives CASATYVAQYF. The chain combines TRBV6-2 or TRBV6-3 with TRBJ2-5; no reliable D call. The CDR3 loop spans 11 amino acids. Trimming took off 8 bases at V and 9 bases at J, with 13 bases between the two ends. In germline, CDR1 is MNHEY, CDR2 SVGEGT.

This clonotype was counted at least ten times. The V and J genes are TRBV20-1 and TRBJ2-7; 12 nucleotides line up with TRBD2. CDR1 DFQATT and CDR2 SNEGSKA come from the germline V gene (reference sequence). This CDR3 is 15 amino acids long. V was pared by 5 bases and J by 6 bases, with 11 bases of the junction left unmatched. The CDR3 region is CSAPRLAGDPLEQYF. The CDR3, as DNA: TGCAGTGCTCCCCGACTAGCGGGGGACCCACTCGAGCAGTACTTC.